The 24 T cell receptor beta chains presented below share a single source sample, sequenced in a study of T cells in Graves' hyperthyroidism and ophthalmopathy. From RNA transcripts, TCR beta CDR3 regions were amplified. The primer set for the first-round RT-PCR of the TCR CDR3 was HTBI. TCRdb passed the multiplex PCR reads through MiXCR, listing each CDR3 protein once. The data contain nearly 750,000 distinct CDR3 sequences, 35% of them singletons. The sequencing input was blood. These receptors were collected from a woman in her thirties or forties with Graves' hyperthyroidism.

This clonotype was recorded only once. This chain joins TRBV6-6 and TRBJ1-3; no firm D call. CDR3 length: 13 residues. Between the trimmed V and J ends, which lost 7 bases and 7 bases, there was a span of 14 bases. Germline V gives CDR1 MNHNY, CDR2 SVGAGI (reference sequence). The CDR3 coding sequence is TGTGCCAGCACCCGGCAGGATGGGAACACCATATATTTT. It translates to CASTRQDGNTIYF.

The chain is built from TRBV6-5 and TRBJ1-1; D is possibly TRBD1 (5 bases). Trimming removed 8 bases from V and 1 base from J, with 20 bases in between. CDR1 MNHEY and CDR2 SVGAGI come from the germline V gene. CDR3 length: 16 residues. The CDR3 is CASSPIPGGGNTEAFF. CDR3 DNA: TGTGCCAGCTCTCCCATCCCGGGGGGAGGGAACACTGAAGCTTTCTTT.

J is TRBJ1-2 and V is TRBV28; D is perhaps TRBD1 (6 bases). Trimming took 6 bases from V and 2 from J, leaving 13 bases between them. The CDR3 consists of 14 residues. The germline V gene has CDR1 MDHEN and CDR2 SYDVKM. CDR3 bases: TGTGCCAGCAGACCGGGACAACCGAACTATGGCTACACCTTC. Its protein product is CASRPGQPNYGYTF.

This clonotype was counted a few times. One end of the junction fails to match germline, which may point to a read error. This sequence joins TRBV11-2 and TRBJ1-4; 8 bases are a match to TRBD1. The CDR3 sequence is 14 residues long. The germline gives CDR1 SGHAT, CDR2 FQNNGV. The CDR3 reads CASSLARGRGKLYF. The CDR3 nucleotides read TGTGCCAGCAGCTTAGCCAGGGGGCGCGGAAAACTGTATTTT.

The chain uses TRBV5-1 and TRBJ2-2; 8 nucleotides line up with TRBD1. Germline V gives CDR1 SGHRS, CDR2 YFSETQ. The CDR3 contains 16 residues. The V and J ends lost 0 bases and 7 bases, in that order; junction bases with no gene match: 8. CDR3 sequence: CASSLGQATGVGELFF. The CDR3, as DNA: TGCGCCAGCAGCTTGGGACAGGCGACAGGGGTCGGGGAGCTGTTTTTT.

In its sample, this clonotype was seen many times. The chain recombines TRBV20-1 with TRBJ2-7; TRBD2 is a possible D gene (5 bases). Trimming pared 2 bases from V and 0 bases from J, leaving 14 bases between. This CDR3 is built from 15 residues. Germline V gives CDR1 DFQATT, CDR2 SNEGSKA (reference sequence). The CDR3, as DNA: TGCAGTGCTAGAACAGCGGCGGTGAGCTCCTACGAGCAGTACTTC. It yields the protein CSARTAAVSSYEQYF.

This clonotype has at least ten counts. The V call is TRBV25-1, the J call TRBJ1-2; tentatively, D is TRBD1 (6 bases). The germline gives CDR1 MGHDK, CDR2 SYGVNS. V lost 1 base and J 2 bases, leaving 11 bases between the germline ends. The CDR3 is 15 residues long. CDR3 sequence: CASSESGRGNYGYTF. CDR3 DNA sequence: TGTGCCAGCAGTGAATCAGGCAGGGGAAACTATGGCTACACCTTC.

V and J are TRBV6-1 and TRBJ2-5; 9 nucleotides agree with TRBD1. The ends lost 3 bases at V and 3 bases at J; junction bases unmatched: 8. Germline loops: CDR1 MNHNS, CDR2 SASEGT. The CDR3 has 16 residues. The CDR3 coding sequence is TGTGCCAGCAGTGAGGCCGGGACAGGGTTTGAAGAGACCCAGTACTTC. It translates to CASSEAGTGFEETQYF.

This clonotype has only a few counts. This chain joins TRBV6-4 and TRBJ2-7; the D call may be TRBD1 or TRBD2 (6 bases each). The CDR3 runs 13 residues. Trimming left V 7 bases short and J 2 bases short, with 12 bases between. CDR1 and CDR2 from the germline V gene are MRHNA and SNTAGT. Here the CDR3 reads CASTGRGAYEQYF. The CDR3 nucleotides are TGTGCCAGCACCGGAAGGGGGGCCTACGAGCAGTACTTC.

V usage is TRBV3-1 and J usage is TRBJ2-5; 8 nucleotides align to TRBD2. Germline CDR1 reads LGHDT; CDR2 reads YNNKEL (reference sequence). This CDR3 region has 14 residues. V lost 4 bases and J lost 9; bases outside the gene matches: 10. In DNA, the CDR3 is TGTGCCAGCAGCCCCACTGGGACTAGATTTCCCCAGTACTTC. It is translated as CASSPTGTRFPQYF.

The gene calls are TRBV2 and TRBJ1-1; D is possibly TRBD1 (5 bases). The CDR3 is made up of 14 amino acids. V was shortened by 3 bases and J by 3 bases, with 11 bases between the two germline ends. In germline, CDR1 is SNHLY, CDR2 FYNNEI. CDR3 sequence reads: CASSDWGFDTEAFF. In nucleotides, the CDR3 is TGTGCCAGCAGTGATTGGGGGTTTGACACTGAAGCTTTCTTT.

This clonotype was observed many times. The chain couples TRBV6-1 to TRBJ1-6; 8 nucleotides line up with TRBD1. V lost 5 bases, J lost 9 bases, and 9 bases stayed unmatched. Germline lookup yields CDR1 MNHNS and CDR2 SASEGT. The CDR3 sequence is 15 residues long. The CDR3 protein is CASSPGTGDSSPLHF. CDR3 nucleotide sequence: TGTGCCAGCAGTCCTGGGACAGGTGATAGTTCACCCCTCCACTTT.

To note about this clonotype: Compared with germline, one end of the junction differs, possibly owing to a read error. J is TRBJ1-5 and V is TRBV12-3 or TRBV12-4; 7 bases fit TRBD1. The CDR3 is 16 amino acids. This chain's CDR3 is CASSFEQGRSNRPQHF. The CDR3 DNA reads TGTGCCAGCAGTTTTGAACAGGGGAGGAGCAATCGGCCCCAGCATTTT.

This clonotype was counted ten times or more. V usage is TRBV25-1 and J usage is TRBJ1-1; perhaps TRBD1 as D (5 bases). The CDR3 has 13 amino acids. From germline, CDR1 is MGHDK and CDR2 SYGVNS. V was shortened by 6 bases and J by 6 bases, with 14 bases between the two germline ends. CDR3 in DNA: TGTGCCAGCAGGAGGGACGCCACTTCTGAAGCTTTCTTT. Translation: CASRRDATSEAFF.

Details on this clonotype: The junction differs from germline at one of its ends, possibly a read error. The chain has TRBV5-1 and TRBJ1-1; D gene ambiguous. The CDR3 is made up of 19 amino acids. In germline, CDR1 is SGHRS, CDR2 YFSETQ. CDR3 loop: CASSPRIAGNGGENAEAFF. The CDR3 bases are TGCGCCAGCAGCCCAAGGATTGCCGGAAACGGAGGTGAGAACGCTGAAGCTTTCTTT.

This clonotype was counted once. CDR3 bases: TGTGCCAGCAGCTTAACGGCCAGGGGAAGGGCCGGGGAGCTGTTTTTT. Encoded protein: CASSLTARGRAGELFF. This chain uses TRBV7-9 with TRBJ2-2, with D maybe TRBD1 (6 bases). Trimming removed 2 bases at V and 6 bases at J, with 16 bases between. Germline V CDR1 and CDR2: SEHNR, FQNEAQ (reference sequence). The CDR3 loop spans 16 amino acids.

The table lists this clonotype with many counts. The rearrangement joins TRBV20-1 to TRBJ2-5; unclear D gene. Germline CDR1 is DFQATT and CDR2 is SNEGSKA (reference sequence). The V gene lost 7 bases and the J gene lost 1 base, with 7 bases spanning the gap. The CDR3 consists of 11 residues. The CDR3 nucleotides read TGCAGTGTCGGCACCCAAGAGACCCAGTACTTC. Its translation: CSVGTQETQYF.

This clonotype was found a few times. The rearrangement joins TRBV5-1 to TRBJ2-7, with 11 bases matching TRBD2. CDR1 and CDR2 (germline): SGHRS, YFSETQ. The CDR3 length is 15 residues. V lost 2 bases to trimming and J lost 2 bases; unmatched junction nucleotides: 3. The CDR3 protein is CASSFASGGPYEQYF. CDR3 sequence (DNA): TGCGCCAGCAGCTTCGCTAGCGGGGGGCCCTACGAGCAGTACTTC.

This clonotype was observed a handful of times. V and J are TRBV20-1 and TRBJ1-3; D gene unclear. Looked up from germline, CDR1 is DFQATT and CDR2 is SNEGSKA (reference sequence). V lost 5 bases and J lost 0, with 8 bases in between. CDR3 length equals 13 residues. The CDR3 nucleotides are TGCAGTGCTTCCCGAATCTCTGGAAACACCATATATTTT. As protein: CSASRISGNTIYF.

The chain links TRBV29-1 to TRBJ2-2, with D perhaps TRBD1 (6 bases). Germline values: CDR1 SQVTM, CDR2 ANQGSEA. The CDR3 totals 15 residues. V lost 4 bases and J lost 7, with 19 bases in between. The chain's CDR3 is CSVGWTASSIGELFF. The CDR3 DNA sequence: TGCAGCGTTGGGTGGACAGCTTCGAGCATCGGGGAGCTGTTTTTT.

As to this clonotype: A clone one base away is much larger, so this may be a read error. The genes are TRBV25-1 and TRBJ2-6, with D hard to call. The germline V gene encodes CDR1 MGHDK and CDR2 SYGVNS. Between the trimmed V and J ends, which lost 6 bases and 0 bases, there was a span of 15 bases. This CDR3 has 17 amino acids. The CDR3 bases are TGTGCCAGCAGCCCTCTAAGAACGACCTCTGGGGCCAACGTCCTGACTTTC. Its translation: CASSPLRTTSGANVLTF.

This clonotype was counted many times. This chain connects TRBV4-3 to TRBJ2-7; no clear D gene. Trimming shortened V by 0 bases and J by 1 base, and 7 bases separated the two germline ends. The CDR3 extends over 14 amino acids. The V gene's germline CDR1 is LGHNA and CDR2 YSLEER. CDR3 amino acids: CASSQDFESYEQYF. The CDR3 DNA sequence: TGCGCCAGCAGCCAAGACTTCGAGTCCTACGAGCAGTACTTC.

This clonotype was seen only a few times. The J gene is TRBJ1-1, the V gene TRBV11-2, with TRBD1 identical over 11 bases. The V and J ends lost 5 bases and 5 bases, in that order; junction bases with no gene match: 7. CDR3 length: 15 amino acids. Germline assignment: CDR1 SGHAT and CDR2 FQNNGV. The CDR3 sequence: CASSLRTGGETEAFF. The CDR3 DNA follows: TGTGCCAGCAGCCTCCGGACAGGGGGCGAGACTGAAGCTTTCTTT.

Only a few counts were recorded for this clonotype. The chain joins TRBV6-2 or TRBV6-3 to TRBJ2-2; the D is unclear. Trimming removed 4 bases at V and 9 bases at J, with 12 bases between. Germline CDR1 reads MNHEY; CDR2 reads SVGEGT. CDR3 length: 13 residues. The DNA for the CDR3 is TGTGCCAGCAGTTCCCCAGAACTTAGGGAGCTGTTTTTT. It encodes CASSSPELRELFF.